Here is one T cell receptor beta chain with its context. Profiling relied on immunoSEQ multiplex PCR, and the TCRdb table lists in-frame clones only, not all of them. The repertoire has some 400,000 clones, around 91% of them found once; the top ten carry 6.5%. This entry comes from a study of blood T cell repertoires in COVID-19. Germline loops: CDR1 MNHEY, CDR2 SVGAGI. The CDR3 is made up of 15 amino acids. The V end lost 7 bases, the J end lost 0 bases, and 13 bases lay between the germline ends. This TCR derives from a young man with active or convalescent COVID-19. The chain combines TRBV6-5 with TRBJ2-4; the D gene is possibly TRBD2 (6 bases). Sample: peripheral blood. The CDR3 spells CASNDRGLAKNIQYF. The CDR3 coding sequence is TGTGCCAGCAACGACCGGGGACTAGCCAAAAACATTCAGTACTTC.